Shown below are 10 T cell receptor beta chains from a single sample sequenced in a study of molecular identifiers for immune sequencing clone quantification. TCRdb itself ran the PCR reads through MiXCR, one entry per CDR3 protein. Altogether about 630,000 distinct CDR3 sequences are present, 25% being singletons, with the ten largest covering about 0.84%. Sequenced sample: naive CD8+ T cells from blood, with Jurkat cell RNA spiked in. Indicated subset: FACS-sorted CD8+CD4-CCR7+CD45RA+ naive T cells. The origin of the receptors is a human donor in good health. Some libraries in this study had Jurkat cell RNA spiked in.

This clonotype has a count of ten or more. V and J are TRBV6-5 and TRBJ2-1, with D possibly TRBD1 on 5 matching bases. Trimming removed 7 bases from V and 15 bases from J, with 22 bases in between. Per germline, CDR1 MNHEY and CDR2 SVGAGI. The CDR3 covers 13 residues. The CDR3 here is CASTPPGDSVLFF. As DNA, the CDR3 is TGTGCCAGCACTCCACCCGGAGACAGTGTACTGTTCTTC.

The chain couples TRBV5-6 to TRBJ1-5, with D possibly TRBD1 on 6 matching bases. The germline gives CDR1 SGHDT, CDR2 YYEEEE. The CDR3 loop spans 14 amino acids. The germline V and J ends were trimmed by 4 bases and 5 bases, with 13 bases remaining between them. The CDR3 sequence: CASSQQGWDQPQHF. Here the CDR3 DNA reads TGTGCCAGCAGCCAACAGGGATGGGATCAGCCCCAGCATTTT.

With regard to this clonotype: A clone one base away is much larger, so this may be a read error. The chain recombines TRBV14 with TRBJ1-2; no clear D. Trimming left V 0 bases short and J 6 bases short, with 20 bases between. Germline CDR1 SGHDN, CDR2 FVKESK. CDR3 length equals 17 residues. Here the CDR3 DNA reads TGTGCCAGCAGCCAAGATTTCTCGCAGGTTGGAGCAGATGGCTACACCTTC. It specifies CASSQDFSQVGADGYTF. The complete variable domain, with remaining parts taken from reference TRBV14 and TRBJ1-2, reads EAGVTQFPSHSVIEKGQTVTLRCDPISGHDNLYWYRRVMGKEIKFLLHFVKESKQDESGMPNNRFLAERTGGTYSTLKVQPAELEDSGVYFCASSQDFSQVGADGYTFGSGTRLTVV.

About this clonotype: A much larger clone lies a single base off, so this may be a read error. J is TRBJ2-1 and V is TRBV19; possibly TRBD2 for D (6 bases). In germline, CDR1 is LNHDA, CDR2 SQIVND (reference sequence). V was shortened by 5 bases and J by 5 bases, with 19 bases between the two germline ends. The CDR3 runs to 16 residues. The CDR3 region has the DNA TGTGCCAGTAGTGTCCCCGGGCCTAGCGCCCACAATGAGCAGTTCTTC. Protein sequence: CASSVPGPSAHNEQFF.

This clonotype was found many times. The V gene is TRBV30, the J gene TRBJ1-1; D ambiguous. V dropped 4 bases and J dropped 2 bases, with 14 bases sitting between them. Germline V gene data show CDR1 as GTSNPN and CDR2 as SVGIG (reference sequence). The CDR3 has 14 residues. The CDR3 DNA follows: TGTGCCTGGACCGGACCCCAAGGCAACACTGAAGCTTTCTTT. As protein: CAWTGPQGNTEAFF.

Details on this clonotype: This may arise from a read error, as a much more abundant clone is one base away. The CDR3 here is CASRARQGNTEAFF. In DNA, the CDR3 is TGCGCCAGCAGAGCCAGACAGGGGAACACTGAAGCTTTCTTT. The chain uses TRBV10-2 and TRBJ1-1, with 7 positions matching TRBD1. Unmatched junction bases numbered 5, after V lost 6 bases and J lost 1 base. Germline-derived CDR1 and CDR2 are WSHSY and SAAADI. The CDR3 runs 14 residues.

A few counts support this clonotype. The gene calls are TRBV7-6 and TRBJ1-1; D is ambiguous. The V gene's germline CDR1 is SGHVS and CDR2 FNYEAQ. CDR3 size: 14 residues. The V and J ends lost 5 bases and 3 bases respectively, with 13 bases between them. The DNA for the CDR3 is TGTGCCAGCAGCCCTAACCCACTGGACACTGAAGCTTTCTTT. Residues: CASSPNPLDTEAFF.

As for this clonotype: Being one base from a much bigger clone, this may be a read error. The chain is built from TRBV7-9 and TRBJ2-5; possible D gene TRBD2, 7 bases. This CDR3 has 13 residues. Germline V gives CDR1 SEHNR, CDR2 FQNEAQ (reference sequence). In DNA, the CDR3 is TGTGCCAGCGGCTTAGGGGGGGCCGAGACCCAGTACTTC. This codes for CASGLGGAETQYF. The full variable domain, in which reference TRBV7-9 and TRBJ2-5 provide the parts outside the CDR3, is DTGVSQNPRHKITKRGQNVTFRCDPISEHNRLYWYRQTLGQGPEFLTYFQNEAQLEKSRLLSDRFSAERPKGSFSTLEIQRTEQGDSAMYLCASGLGGAETQYFGPGTRLLVL.

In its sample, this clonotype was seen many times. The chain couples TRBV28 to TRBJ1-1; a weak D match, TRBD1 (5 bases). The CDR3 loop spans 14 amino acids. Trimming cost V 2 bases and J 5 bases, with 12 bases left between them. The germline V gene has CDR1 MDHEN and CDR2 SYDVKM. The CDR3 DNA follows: TGTGCCAGCAGTTTAGCAGGGCTCGAGACTGAAGCTTTCTTT. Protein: CASSLAGLETEAFF.

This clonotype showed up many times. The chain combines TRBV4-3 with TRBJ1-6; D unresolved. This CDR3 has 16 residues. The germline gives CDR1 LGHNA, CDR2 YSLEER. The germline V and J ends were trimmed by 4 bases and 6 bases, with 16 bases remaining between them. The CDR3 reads CASSRLRESGNSPLHF. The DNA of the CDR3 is TGCGCCAGCAGCCGTTTACGGGAGTCCGGTAATTCACCCCTCCACTTT.